These 13 T cell receptor beta chains share one sample of origin, sequenced in a study of blood T cell repertoires in COVID-19. Sequencing used immunoSEQ multiplex PCR; TCRdb keeps in-frame clones, though not all of them. The table lists about 70,000 clones, around nine tenths of them singletons, with more than 15% in the top ten. The sample was peripheral blood. These receptors were taken from an elderly woman with acute or convalescent COVID-19.

The genes are TRBV2 and TRBJ1-6; no reliable D call. Trimming cost V 7 bases and J 7 bases, with 20 bases left between them. Per germline, CDR1 SNHLY and CDR2 FYNNEI. This CDR3 region has 16 residues. CDR3 residues: CASTPKGALGNSPLHF. The CDR3 DNA reads TGTGCCAGCACTCCTAAGGGAGCACTTGGCAATTCACCCCTCCACTTT. Full variable domain (remainder filled in from reference TRBV2 and TRBJ1-6): EPEVTQTPSHQVTQMGQEVILRCVPISNHLYFYWYRQILGQKVEFLVSFYNNEISEKSEIFDDQFSVERPDGSNFTLKIRSTKLEDSAMYFCASTPKGALGNSPLHFGNGTRLTVT.

This clone came up a few times. The V and J genes are TRBV6-2 or TRBV6-3 and TRBJ2-2; TRBD1 matches 9 bases. There are 15 residues in the CDR3. Germline CDR1 is MNHEY and CDR2 is SVGEGT. V dropped 7 bases and J dropped 5; count of bases not matched to a gene: 8. In DNA form, the CDR3 reads TGTGCCAGCAACCCCCGGGACAGGGAGACCGGGGAGCTGTTTTTT. Amino acid sequence: CASNPRDRETGELFF.

This clone was seen repeatedly, ten times or more. The junction departs from the called germline gene at one end, perhaps through a read error. The chain carries TRBV11-1 and TRBJ1-1; the D is unclear. The CDR3 is made up of 14 amino acids. The germline V gene encodes CDR1 SGHAT and CDR2 FQDESV (reference sequence). CDR3 loop: CASRLGLTGAEAFF. DNA for the CDR3: TGTGCCAGCAGATTAGGGTTAACGGGAGCTGAAGCTTTCTTT.

V is TRBV2 and J is TRBJ2-1, with a tentative D call TRBD2 (5 bases). The CDR3 length is 14 residues. The V end lost 2 bases, the J end lost 7 bases, and 12 bases lay between the germline ends. CDR1 SNHLY and CDR2 FYNNEI come from the germline V gene. In DNA, the CDR3 is TGTGCCAGCAGTGAAACTAGTGTATGGAATGAGCAGTTCTTC. Protein product: CASSETSVWNEQFF.

The rearrangement links TRBV5-4 to TRBJ1-5, with D possibly matching TRBD1 (6 bases). Trimming stripped 4 bases from V and 0 bases from J, with 11 bases between. This CDR3 comprises 15 residues. Germline assignment: CDR1 SGHNT and CDR2 YYREEE (reference sequence). This chain's CDR3 is CASSRGTNSNQPQHF. Written as DNA, the CDR3 is TGTGCCAGCAGCAGAGGGACAAATAGCAATCAGCCCCAGCATTTT.

The V gene is TRBV19, the J gene TRBJ2-1; 8 bases fit TRBD2. The CDR3 totals 15 residues. Per the germline V gene, CDR1 is LNHDA and CDR2 is SQIVND (reference sequence). The V gene end was trimmed by 0 bases and the J gene end by 6 bases; junction bases not matched to a gene: 4. In nucleotides, the CDR3 is TGTGCCAGTAGTATAGAGGGGACTAGGCTCAATGAGCAGTTCTTC. This gives the protein CASSIEGTRLNEQFF.

The V gene is TRBV7-2, the J gene TRBJ1-3, with 7 bases that match TRBD1. Germline V CDR1 and CDR2: SGHTA, FQGNSA. Unmatched junction bases numbered 13, after V lost 5 bases and J lost 9 bases. The CDR3 totals 15 residues. CDR3: CASSLNGQAGGTIYF. In DNA form, the CDR3 reads TGTGCCAGCAGCCTAAATGGACAGGCCGGGGGCACCATATATTTT.

The chain joins TRBV6-2 or TRBV6-3 to TRBJ1-2; D ambiguous. CDR1 and CDR2 from the germline V gene are MNHEY and SVGEGT. The CDR3 spans 13 residues. Trimming stripped 0 bases from V and 5 bases from J, with 7 bases between. CDR3 nucleotides: TGTGCCAGCAGTTACTCTCCCTATTATGGCTACACCTTC. This codes for CASSYSPYYGYTF.

In its sample, this clone was seen a few times. The chain links TRBV29-1 to TRBJ2-7; weak D call: TRBD2 (6 bases). The CDR3 runs 11 residues. Per the germline V gene, CDR1 is SQVTM and CDR2 is ANQGSEA. V lost 4 bases and J lost 6, with 10 bases in between. The CDR3: CSVVADSEQYF. In nucleotides, the CDR3 is TGCAGCGTTGTAGCGGATAGCGAGCAGTACTTC.

The V and J genes are TRBV7-8 and TRBJ2-1; the match to TRBD2 covers 9 bases. The CDR3 totals 15 residues. V lost 6 bases to trimming and J lost 1 base; unmatched junction nucleotides: 4. CDR1 is SGHVS, CDR2 FQNEAQ, per germline. The CDR3 reads CASSLSGGSYNEQFF. In DNA form, the CDR3 reads TGTGCCAGCAGTCTTAGCGGGGGATCCTACAATGAGCAGTTCTTC.

The chain links TRBV7-2 to TRBJ1-2; D ambiguous. Germline V gene lookup returns CDR1 SGHTA and CDR2 FQGNSA. Trimming removed 2 bases at V and 4 bases at J, with 5 bases between. CDR3 size: 12 residues. The CDR3 sequence is CASSLNIYGYTF. In DNA, the CDR3 is TGTGCCAGCAGCTTAAATATCTATGGCTACACCTTC. Complete variable domain (other parts from reference TRBV7-2 and TRBJ1-2): GAGVSQSPSNKVTEKGKDVELRCDPISGHTALYWYRQSLGQGLEFLIYFQGNSAPDKSGLPSDRFSAERTGGSVSTLTIQRTQQEDSAVYLCASSLNIYGYTFGSGTRLTVV.

The chain uses TRBV5-1 and TRBJ1-2; TRBD1 agrees at 9 bases. Germline values: CDR1 SGHRS, CDR2 YFSETQ. The CDR3 has 13 amino acids. V shed 4 bases, J shed 7 bases, and the junction held 5 bases outside the gene matches. The CDR3 DNA follows: TGCGCCAGCAGCGACAGGGGGTTCGGTGGCTACACCTTC. It codes for CASSDRGFGGYTF.

V is TRBV7-8 and J is TRBJ2-3; 7 nucleotides match TRBD1. The CDR3 loop spans 14 amino acids. CDR1 and CDR2 from the germline V gene are SGHVS and FQNEAQ. J gave up 0 bases and V 5 bases, and 2 bases lay outside the gene matches. As DNA, the CDR3 is TGTGCCAGCAGCCGACAGGGTAGCACAGATACGCAGTATTTT. Translation: CASSRQGSTDTQYF.